Below, one TCR beta chain is given with its context. This receptor's antigen is unknown. The record has no base qualities; no much larger clone is one base away. Using the deep immunoSEQ assay, multiplex PCR amplified TCR CDR3 regions from genomic DNA. Extracted genomic DNA from each cell subset was distributed evenly across all wells of several immunoSEQ 96-well plates, and each plate was treated as a replicate. For unsorted PBMC, each replicate PCR was loaded with approximately 0.3 ug genomic DNA, equivalent to around 30,000 T cell genomes. Ten immunoSEQ deep assay plates were used to sequence the unsorted PBMC genomic DNA. The purified libraries were quantified using a Qubit 3.0 fluorometer, sized with a Bioanalyzer 2100, and then quantified again using the KAPA Library Quantification kit. Every immunoSEQ 96-well plate was sequenced on a separate single-read 150-cycle Illumina NextSeq 550 flow cell. The study's processing was this. The immunoSEQ output contained only junctional sequences without quality scores, so filtering could not match that applied to full-length reads. To assign V/J genes and CDR3, sequences were annotated using PyIR, a Python wrapper for IgBLAST v1.9, with IMGT germline references. Reads with weak V/J assignments (E-value above 1e-6), missing CDR3, stop codons, out-of-frame junctions, or ambiguous translated residues were removed. V3J clonotypes were defined as sequences sharing an identical inferred V gene, J gene, and CDR3 amino acid sequence. To compute the percentage overlap between repertoires, the number of shared unique clonotypes was divided by the size of the smaller repertoire. Richness of each repertoire was evaluated using RTK rarefaction, the Chao1 estimator, and Recon v2.1 estimates of unobserved clonotypes. TCRdb's version of the immuneACCESS table is confined to in-frame rearrangements and falls short of the full clone set. An unresolved V gene accounts for under half of the shortfall where checked; the remainder is of unknown origin. That table furnishes V, J and clone size, whereas the DNA furnished D and trimming. The sample data list fewer than 650,000 clones, and around three quarters of these were observed just once. The ten most abundant clones make up 12% of the sample.

The donors were healthy, HIV-negative adults with no recently reported acute infections or vaccinations. Every donor was a Caucasian adult living in Nashville, Tennessee, USA. For unsorted samples, about 90 million PBMCs were counted and genomic DNA was extracted with the QIAamp DNA Blood Mini kit. Blood was collected by leukapheresis, and PBMCs were isolated by Ficoll-Histopaque density gradient centrifugation and then cryopreserved in liquid nitrogen vapor phase. The data were obtained in a study of shared clonotypes between healthy human individuals (dated by TCRdb to 2019 to 2021). Some background on the complete study: The cohort included three men and a couple of women between 18 and 49 years of age. The study deeply sequenced blood TCR repertoires of several healthy adults to estimate repertoire size and the extent of clonotype sharing between individuals. To increase sequencing depth and limit assay-specific biases, different laboratories used diverse techniques to prepare libraries and sequence TCR repertoires. Per donor, leukapheresis produced somewhere between about 0.8 and 9 billion PBMCs.

V has 7 bases trimmed and J has 1 base trimmed; junction bases matching no gene number 6. According to the germline V gene (reference sequence), CDR1 reads LNHDA and CDR2 reads SQIVND. The CDR3 has 14 amino acids, counting the end cysteine and phenylalanine. Only the CDR3 region is kept as DNA, spanning 42 bases read in frame from base 1. Study-wide conclusions, independent of this receptor: Based on pairwise subsampling, the degree of clonotype sharing among donors was expected to be affected by sequencing depth. Sampling was restricted to blood, and TCR repertoires in tissue are likely to differ from TCR repertoires in blood. Because the study included only a small number of donors, the genetic and exposure-history diversity represented was limited.

This receptor was obtained from a woman in her 40s in good health. Some clones in this sample may be carry-over from other donors' samples. The chain couples TRBV19 to TRBJ2-7; 8 bases in the middle match TRBD1. Sequencing was performed on PBMCs. The bases read TGTGCCAGTAAAGGTCAGGGGGCTTCCTACGAGCAGTACTTC. It encodes CASKGQGASYEQYF.